The 21 T cell receptor beta chains below were found in one sample sequenced in a study of blood T cell repertoires in COVID-19. TCRdb's copy holds only in-frame clones and misses some; the assay was immunoSEQ multiplex PCR. The sample shows approximately 290,000 clones, approximately 89% of them seen only once. Sequences were obtained from peripheral blood. The receptors come from a woman aged 25 to 45 with COVID-19, enrolled during active disease.

The chain combines TRBV11-3 with TRBJ2-7, with D possibly matching TRBD1 (6 bases). V gave up 2 bases and J gave up 3 bases, with 11 bases separating them. The germline CDR1 and CDR2 sequences are SGHNT and YENEEA. This CDR3 comprises 14 residues. The CDR3 coding sequence is TGTGCCAGCAGCTTATGGACAGAGGGCTACGAGCAGTACTTC. This encodes CASSLWTEGYEQYF. The variable domain in full, with the rest retrieved from reference TRBV11-3 and TRBJ2-7, is EAGVVQSPRYKIIEKKQPVAFWCNPISGHNTLYWYLQNLGQGPELLIRYENEEAVDDSQLPKDRFSAERLKGVDSTLKIQPAELGDSAVYLCASSLWTEGYEQYFGPGTRLTVT.

The chain uses TRBV10-3 and TRBJ1-2; 11 nucleotides match TRBD1. Looked up from germline, CDR1 is ENHRY and CDR2 is SYGVKD. The CDR3 totals 13 residues. Trimming removed 8 bases from V and 6 bases from J; junction bases left unmatched: 5. The CDR3 nucleotides read TGTGCCATCGGGGACAGGGGGATAGATGGCTACACCTTC. Its translation is CAIGDRGIDGYTF.

This clone was recorded only once. The chain links TRBV28 to TRBJ1-1, with 7 bases that match TRBD1. Germline V CDR1 and CDR2: MDHEN, SYDVKM. The V and J ends lost 11 bases and 5 bases, in that order; junction bases with no gene match: 11. This CDR3 contains 13 residues. CDR3 nucleotides: TGTGCCGGATGGGGCAGGGGGATGACTGAAGCTTTCTTT. Residues: CAGWGRGMTEAFF.

The V gene is TRBV7-2, the J gene TRBJ2-5; D gene uncertain. Trimming stripped 6 bases from V and 2 bases from J, with 16 bases between. CDR1 and CDR2 (germline): SGHTA, FQGNSA. The CDR3 sequence is 15 residues long. CDR3 in DNA: TGTGCCAGCAGATCTATTGGTACAGTACAAGAGACCCAGTACTTC. It specifies CASRSIGTVQETQYF.

The rearrangement joins TRBV7-2 to TRBJ2-3; 9 bases map to TRBD2. CDR1 SGHTA and CDR2 FQGNSA come from the germline V gene. This CDR3 is built from 17 residues. The V segment lost 3 bases and the J segment 5 bases; nucleotides outside the gene matches: 12. For the CDR3, the DNA is TGTGCCAGCAGCTTGGTGGTAGCGGGGGCCATTAGAGATACGCAGTATTTT. Residues: CASSLVVAGAIRDTQYF.

This chain connects TRBV30 to TRBJ2-3, with D maybe TRBD2 (6 bases). Germline assignment: CDR1 GTSNPN and CDR2 SVGIG (reference sequence). V lost 1 base to trimming and J lost 8 bases, with 13 bases between them. The CDR3 has 13 amino acids. CDR3 coding DNA: TGTGCCTGGAGTGGGAGGGGATTTGGTACGCAGTATTTT. This codes for CAWSGRGFGTQYF.

The gene calls are TRBV2 and TRBJ1-5, with TRBD1 identical over 11 bases. The CDR3 totals 14 residues. Germline V gene lookup returns CDR1 SNHLY and CDR2 FYNNEI. V lost 6 bases and J lost 6; bases outside the gene matches: 4. DNA of the CDR3: TGTGCCAGCAGCGGGACAGGGGGAGGTCAGCCCCAGCATTTT. Protein product: CASSGTGGGQPQHF. Based on the CDR3 plus reference TRBV2 and TRBJ1-5, the full variable domain is EPEVTQTPSHQVTQMGQEVILRCVPISNHLYFYWYRQILGQKVEFLVSFYNNEISEKSEIFDDQFSVERPDGSNFTLKIRSTKLEDSAMYFCASSGTGGGQPQHFGDGTRLSIL.

The gene calls are TRBV24-1 and TRBJ2-3, with D unclear. V was shortened by 7 bases and J by 1 base, with 17 bases between the two germline ends. This CDR3 has 16 residues. From germline, CDR1 is KGHDR and CDR2 SFDVKD. The CDR3 spells CATSDARQTGTDTQYF. In DNA, the CDR3 is TGTGCCACCAGCGATGCCCGGCAGACTGGCACAGATACGCAGTATTTT.

CDR3 sequence: CASSGDNEQFF. The CDR3 DNA sequence: TGCGCCAGCAGTGGAGACAATGAGCAGTTCTTC. The V call is TRBV10-2, the J call TRBJ2-1, with D hard to call. The CDR3 consists of 11 residues. The V end lost 4 bases, the J end lost 5 bases, and 3 bases lay between the germline ends. CDR1 is WSHSY, CDR2 SAAADI, per germline.

The chain uses TRBV9 and TRBJ2-1; 7 bases align to TRBD2. Germline-derived CDR1 and CDR2 are SGDLS and YYNGEE. The CDR3 has 17 residues. V was pared by 3 bases and J by 1 base, with 10 bases of the junction left unmatched. Here the CDR3 reads CASSARPHSGSYNEQFF. DNA for the CDR3: TGTGCCAGCAGCGCGCGACCCCATAGCGGGTCCTACAATGAGCAGTTCTTC.

The chain has TRBV6-4 and TRBJ2-2; TRBD1 matches at 10 bases. CDR3 size: 15 residues. J was trimmed by 6 bases and V by 6 bases; bases with no gene match: 7. The V gene's germline CDR1 is MRHNA and CDR2 SNTAGT. DNA for the CDR3: TGTGCCAGCAGCGCGGACAGGGGGGTCGCCGGGGAGCTGTTTTTT. Amino acids: CASSADRGVAGELFF.

The rearrangement links TRBV6-5 to TRBJ1-6; 11 positions match TRBD1. The CDR3 spans 15 residues. The V gene end was trimmed by 6 bases and the J gene end by 5 bases; junction bases not matched to a gene: 3. The V gene's germline CDR1 is MNHEY and CDR2 SVGAGI. For the CDR3, the DNA is TGTGCCAGCAGCCTGGACAGGGGGCATAATTCACCCCTCCACTTT. As protein: CASSLDRGHNSPLHF.

The rearrangement links TRBV6-5 to TRBJ1-4; D gene ambiguous. The germline V gene has CDR1 MNHEY and CDR2 SVGAGI. The CDR3 has 14 amino acids. With 6 bases removed from V and 3 bases from J, the gap between germline ends came to 11 bases. Here the CDR3 DNA reads TGTGCCAGCAGGGAGGGATCCGCTAATGAAAAACTGTTTTTT. Translated: CASREGSANEKLFF.

This rearrangement joins TRBV29-1 to TRBJ1-1, with D maybe TRBD1 (6 bases). V lost 6 bases and J 6 bases, leaving 14 bases between the germline ends. Germline V gene sequence: CDR1 SQVTM, CDR2 ANQGSEA. The CDR3 consists of 12 residues. CDR3 region: CSVNPRGSEAFF. Here the CDR3 DNA reads TGCAGCGTGAACCCCAGGGGATCTGAAGCTTTCTTT.

The DNA of the CDR3 is TGTGCCAGCAGCTTGGTTTTCGGCAGGGCCTCCGGCAATCAGCCCCAGCATTTT. Translation: CASSLVFGRASGNQPQHF. The rearrangement joins TRBV7-2 to TRBJ1-5, with D tentatively TRBD1 (5 bases). Trimming removed 3 bases from V and 2 bases from J, with 20 bases in between. CDR3 length equals 18 residues. CDR1 and CDR2 (germline): SGHTA, FQGNSA.

The chain combines TRBV19 with TRBJ1-1; maybe TRBD1 (6 bases). The CDR3 contains 12 residues. Germline V gene sequence: CDR1 LNHDA, CDR2 SQIVND (reference sequence). With 8 bases removed from V and 4 bases from J, the gap between germline ends came to 11 bases. The CDR3 sequence: CASGSGVTEAFF. In nucleotides, the CDR3 is TGTGCCAGTGGATCAGGGGTCACTGAAGCTTTCTTT.

The chain uses TRBV19 and TRBJ1-1; D gene ambiguous. Germline V gene sequence: CDR1 LNHDA, CDR2 SQIVND (reference sequence). The V gene lost 3 bases and the J gene lost 5 bases, with 28 bases spanning the gap. The CDR3 contains 19 residues. CDR3 residues: CASSIGKNAEPPLGTEAFF. CDR3 DNA sequence: TGTGCCAGTAGTATCGGGAAAAACGCCGAGCCCCCACTGGGTACTGAAGCTTTCTTT. The variable domain in full, with the rest retrieved from reference TRBV19 and TRBJ1-1, is DGGITQSPKYLFRKEGQNVTLSCEQNLNHDAMYWYRQDPGQGLRLIYYSQIVNDFQKGDIAEGYSVSREKKESFPLTVTSAQKNPTAFYLCASSIGKNAEPPLGTEAFFGQGTRLTVV.

The chain employs TRBV9 and TRBJ1-2; D remains unclear. V was clipped by 4 bases and J by 4 bases, with 17 bases between them. Germline V gene sequence: CDR1 SGDLS, CDR2 YYNGEE. The CDR3 has 15 residues. The CDR3 DNA reads as TGTGCCAGCAGCCCCCTCCGGGAAGTATTCTATGGCTACACCTTC. This codes for CASSPLREVFYGYTF.

This rearrangement joins TRBV5-1 to TRBJ2-2, with D maybe TRBD1 (5 bases). The V gene's germline CDR1 is SGHRS and CDR2 YFSETQ. The CDR3 consists of 15 residues. V lost 0 bases, J lost 4 bases, and 10 bases lay in between. CDR3 residues: CASSLGWGVTGELFF. The CDR3 nucleotides read TGCGCCAGCAGCTTGGGCTGGGGCGTCACCGGGGAGCTGTTTTTT.

This chain uses TRBV19 with TRBJ2-5; weak D call: TRBD1 (6 bases). V shed 4 bases and J shed 9 bases, with 18 bases lying between them. There are 14 residues in the CDR3. Per germline, CDR1 LNHDA and CDR2 SQIVND (reference sequence). CDR3 DNA sequence: TGTGCCAGTAGTACGCTGGACAGCCGAGGGGCCCAGTACTTC. This gives the protein CASSTLDSRGAQYF.

The genes are TRBV10-3 and TRBJ2-3; 12 nucleotides match TRBD2. V was pared by 2 bases and J by 0 bases, with 9 bases of the junction left unmatched. The CDR3 is made up of 19 amino acids. Germline CDR1 and CDR2: ENHRY and SYGVKD. The CDR3 DNA is TGTGCCATCAGTGAGCCCGGACTAGCGGGGAGCCCTAGCACAGATACGCAGTATTTT. Encoded protein: CAISEPGLAGSPSTDTQYF.